This TCR beta chain stems from a study of technical replicates of blood from a handful of donors. In this sample, this clone turned up once. Trimming took off 5 bases at V and 2 bases at J, with 15 bases between the two ends. The CDR3 runs to 15 residues. Germline V lookup: CDR1 SGHTA, CDR2 FQGNSA. The method was immunoSEQ multiplex PCR; TCRdb's version includes in-frame clones alone and lacks a portion of them. The sample lists tens of thousands of clones, about 97% occurring once. This receptor was obtained from a human donor in good health. V and J are TRBV7-2 and TRBJ1-2; the D gene is possibly TRBD1 (5 bases). The sample comprised T cells isolated from PBMCs. The CDR3 reads CASSLKREGNYGYTF. CDR3 DNA: TGTGCCAGCAGCCTTAAGAGGGAGGGGAACTATGGCTACACCTTC.